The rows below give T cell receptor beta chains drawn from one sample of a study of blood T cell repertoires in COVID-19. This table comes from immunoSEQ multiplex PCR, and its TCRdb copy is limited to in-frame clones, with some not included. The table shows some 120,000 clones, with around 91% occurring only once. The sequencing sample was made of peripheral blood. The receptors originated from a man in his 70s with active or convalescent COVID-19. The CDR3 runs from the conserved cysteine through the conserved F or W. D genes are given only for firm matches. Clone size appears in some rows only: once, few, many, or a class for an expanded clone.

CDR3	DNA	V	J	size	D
CASSYAEMNTEAFF	TGTGCCAGCAGTTACGCGGAGATGAACACTGAAGCTTTCTTT	TRBV6-6	TRBJ1-1	.	.
CASSQADSPNSPLHF	TGCGCCAGCAGCCAAGCAGACAGCCCAAATTCACCCCTCCACTTT	TRBV4-1	TRBJ1-6	.	.
CASSPQQGAHYEQYF	TGTGCTAGCAGCCCACAACAGGGGGCACACTACGAGCAGTACTTC	TRBV7-7	TRBJ2-7	once	TRBD1
CASSPGVRAFF	TGTGCCAGCAGTCCAGGGGTTAGGGCTTTCTTT	TRBV2	TRBJ1-1	.	.
CASSLLGTSGSNEQFF	TGTGCCAGCAGTTTACTTGGGACTAGCGGGAGCAATGAGCAGTTCTTC	TRBV27	TRBJ2-1	.	TRBD2
CATSGGALGLNTEAFF	TGTGCCACCAGCGGAGGGGCTCTTGGATTGAACACTGAAGCTTTCTTT	TRBV15	TRBJ1-1	.	.
CASSPGTSGSMGTDEQYF	TGTGCCAGCAGCCCCGGGACTAGCGGGAGTATGGGCACGGACGAGCAGTACTTC	TRBV11-3	TRBJ2-7	.	TRBD2
CASSRGLANSYEQYF	TGTGCCAGCAGCCGGGGACTAGCGAACTCCTACGAGCAGTACTTC	TRBV14	TRBJ2-7	.	TRBD2
CSVSGTGSGYTF	TGCAGCGTGTCCGGGACAGGGAGTGGCTACACCTTC	TRBV29-1	TRBJ1-2	once	TRBD1
CASSSRQTLMNTEAFF	TGTGCCAGCAGCTCCCGACAGACCCTCATGAACACTGAAGCTTTCTTT	TRBV7-3	TRBJ1-1	.	.
CAWSAGQGAREQYF	TGTGCCTGGAGCGCTGGACAGGGGGCGCGGGAGCAGTACTTC	TRBV30	TRBJ2-7	once	TRBD1
CASSQSENTEAFF	TGTGCCAGCAGCCAGAGTGAGAACACTGAAGCTTTCTTT	TRBV3-1/TRBV3-2	TRBJ1-1	.	.
CAISEAGGLEETQYF	TGTGCCATCAGTGAAGCGGGAGGGCTAGAAGAGACCCAGTACTTC	TRBV10-3	TRBJ2-5	.	TRBD2
CASSADSYNEQFF	TGTGCCAGCAGTGCGGACTCTTACAATGAGCAGTTCTTC	TRBV2	TRBJ2-1	.	.
CASSQSLGSPLHF	TGCGCCAGCAGTCAATCCCTAGGTTCACCCCTCCACTTT	TRBV23-1	TRBJ1-6	.	.
CASSRGLAGGRGEQFF	TGTGCCAGTAGTAGGGGACTAGCGGGAGGAAGGGGTGAGCAGTTCTTC	TRBV19	TRBJ2-1	.	TRBD2